One T cell receptor beta chain is described in this entry. Its antigen is still unknown. The CDR3 loop spans 13 amino acids. Germline-derived CDR1 and CDR2 are SEHNR and FQNEAQ (reference sequence). V was clipped by 8 bases and J by 6 bases; unmatched bases: 4. The source of the sample is a study of OX40 agonist ivuxolimab in advanced cancers. Overall study: Earlier anti-PD-1, anti-PD-L1 or anti-CTLA-4 therapy was permitted; roughly 42% had received some. Partial responses were recorded for three patients, including one with hepatocellular carcinoma and two with cutaneous melanoma.

General study results and limits: At 0.1-3.0 mg/kg, partial responders had clonal expansion among the lowest observed.

Assay: immunoSEQ multiplex PCR; the TCRdb copy retains only in-frame clones and omits some. The sample has more than 75,000 clones, about 88% seen once. The source was CD4+ or CD8+ T cells sorted from blood, collected in a trial of the OX40 agonist ivuxolimab. The rearrangement uses TRBV7-9 and TRBJ2-3; 11 positions match TRBD1. The clonotype was recovered from an adult with an advanced solid tumor such as melanoma, head and neck, liver or kidney cancer. CDR3 sequence (DNA): TGTGCCAGCGGACAGGGGGCGCGTGATACGCAGTATTTT. Translation: CASGQGARDTQYF.